The 12 T cell receptor beta chains below come from one sample, sequenced in a study of blood T cell repertoires in COVID-19. Data came from immunoSEQ multiplex PCR; TCRdb stores just in-frame clones and leaves some out. The sample shows 200,000 to 300,000 clones, about 91% of them seen only once. The sequencing sample was made of PBMCs or T cells enriched from blood (not recorded which). These receptors originate from a woman in her thirties or forties with acute COVID-19.

J is TRBJ2-7 and V is TRBV4-3, with 8 nucleotides matching TRBD1. CDR3 length equals 15 residues. The ends lost 1 base at V and 12 bases at J; junction bases unmatched: 14. In germline, CDR1 is LGHNA, CDR2 YSLEER. The CDR3 DNA sequence: TGCGCCAGCAGCCAAGGAAACAGGGGGGACAATTCGCTGTACTTC. As protein: CASSQGNRGDNSLYF.

V and J are TRBV15 and TRBJ1-2; TRBD1 aligns across 11 bases. CDR3 length: 19 residues. Losses at the gene ends were 3 bases for V and 6 bases for J; bases not matched to a gene: 18. Germline V gene lookup returns CDR1 LNHNV and CDR2 YYDKDF (reference sequence). CDR3 amino acids: CATSRDPLRTGGMFNGYTF. CDR3 in DNA: TGTGCCACCAGCAGGGATCCTCTTAGGACAGGGGGCATGTTTAATGGCTACACCTTC.

The chain has TRBV9 and TRBJ1-2; the match to TRBD1 covers 7 bases. The V gene end was trimmed by 3 bases and the J gene end by 4 bases; junction bases not matched to a gene: 6. Germline V gene sequence: CDR1 SGDLS, CDR2 YYNGEE. The CDR3 contains 14 residues. CDR3: CASSEAGGPYGYTF. CDR3 coding DNA: TGTGCCAGCAGCGAGGCAGGGGGGCCCTATGGCTACACCTTC.

This clone was seen a single time. The chain employs TRBV19 and TRBJ1-4; D not certain. The CDR3 contains 15 residues. The V end lost 5 bases, the J end lost 5 bases, and 15 bases lay between the germline ends. Looked up from germline, CDR1 is LNHDA and CDR2 is SQIVND (reference sequence). DNA for the CDR3: TGTGCCAGTAGTCCCTTAATGACAAGGAATGAAAAACTGTTTTTT. This encodes CASSPLMTRNEKLFF.

This rearrangement joins TRBV19 to TRBJ1-1, with D unclear. Germline V gives CDR1 LNHDA, CDR2 SQIVND (reference sequence). The CDR3 is 13 amino acids. With 5 bases removed from V and 4 bases from J, the gap between germline ends came to 11 bases. The CDR3 reads CASSAGLTTEAFF. The DNA for the CDR3 is TGTGCCAGTAGTGCGGGTTTGACCACTGAAGCTTTCTTT.

The chain uses TRBV19 and TRBJ1-2, with D unclear. V was shortened by 3 bases and J by 7 bases, with 6 bases between the two germline ends. Looked up from germline, CDR1 is LNHDA and CDR2 is SQIVND (reference sequence). This CDR3 has 11 residues. The CDR3 is CASSMGSGYTF. CDR3 in DNA: TGTGCCAGTAGTATGGGGAGTGGCTACACCTTC.

This clone was detected once. The J gene is TRBJ1-1, the V gene TRBV7-8; 7 bases map to TRBD1. V shed 4 bases, J shed 1 base, and the junction held 0 bases outside the gene matches. Germline V gene sequence: CDR1 SGHVS, CDR2 FQNEAQ. The CDR3 contains 13 residues. The CDR3 sequence is CASSWDRNTEAFF. The CDR3 nucleotides read TGTGCCAGCAGCTGGGACAGGAACACTGAAGCTTTCTTT.

The chain has TRBV5-1 and TRBJ2-1, with 9 positions matching TRBD2. From germline, CDR1 is SGHRS and CDR2 YFSETQ. The CDR3 is made up of 15 amino acids. Trimming took 7 bases from V and 5 from J; bases not matched to a gene: 10. CDR3 bases: TGCGCCAGCGAAAAAGCGGGGGGCCTCAACAATGAGCAGTTCTTC. This sequence encodes CASEKAGGLNNEQFF.

The chain has TRBV6-5 and TRBJ1-5; 7 positions match TRBD1. The ends lost 8 bases at V and 1 base at J; junction bases unmatched: 5. The CDR3 is 14 residues long. Germline V gene sequence: CDR1 MNHEY, CDR2 SVGAGI. The CDR3 region is CASGRGESNQPQHF. In nucleotides, the CDR3 is TGTGCCAGCGGCAGGGGGGAGAGCAATCAGCCCCAGCATTTT.

The chain joins TRBV30 to TRBJ1-6; 12 bases are shared with TRBD1. The CDR3 is made up of 16 amino acids. V trimming: 4 bases; J trimming: 8 bases; junction bases outside the gene matches: 9. Germline CDR1 GTSNPN, CDR2 SVGIG (reference sequence). The CDR3, as DNA: TGTGCCTGGACGTTCCGGGACAGGGGGCCGCATTCACCCCTCCACTTT. As protein: CAWTFRDRGPHSPLHF.

This chain links TRBV5-1 with TRBJ1-5; D gene uncertain. The CDR3 is 15 amino acids. V shed 0 bases and J shed 0 bases, with 7 bases lying between them. Germline lookup yields CDR1 SGHRS and CDR2 YFSETQ. CDR3 amino acids: CASSLEGSSNQPQHF. DNA for the CDR3: TGCGCCAGCAGCTTGGAAGGGAGTAGCAATCAGCCCCAGCATTTT.

The V call is TRBV14, the J call TRBJ1-6; TRBD1 matches at 10 bases. CDR1 is SGHDN, CDR2 FVKESK, per germline. CDR3 length: 16 amino acids. The junction had 6 bases not matched to a gene; V was cut back by 4 bases and J by 6 bases. The CDR3 is CASSRGTGVGNSPLHF. The CDR3 region has the DNA TGTGCCAGCAGCCGAGGGACAGGGGTTGGTAATTCACCCCTCCACTTT.